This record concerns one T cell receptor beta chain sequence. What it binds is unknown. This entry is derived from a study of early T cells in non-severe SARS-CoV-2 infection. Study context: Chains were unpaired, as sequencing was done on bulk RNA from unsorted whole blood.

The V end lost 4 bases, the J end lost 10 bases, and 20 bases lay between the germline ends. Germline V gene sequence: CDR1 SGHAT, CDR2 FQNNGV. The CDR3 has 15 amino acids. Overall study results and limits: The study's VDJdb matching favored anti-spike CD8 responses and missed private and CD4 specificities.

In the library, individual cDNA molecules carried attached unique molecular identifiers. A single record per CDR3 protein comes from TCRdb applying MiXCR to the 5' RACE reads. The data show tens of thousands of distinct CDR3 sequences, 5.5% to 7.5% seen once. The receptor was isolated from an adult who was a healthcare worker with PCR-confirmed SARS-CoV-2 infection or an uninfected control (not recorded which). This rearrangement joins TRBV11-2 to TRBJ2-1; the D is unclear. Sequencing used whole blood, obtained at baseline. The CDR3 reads CASSSANPPGLEQFF. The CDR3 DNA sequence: TGTGCCAGCAGCTCCGCCAATCCCCCGGGTCTGGAGCAGTTCTTC.